The 8 T cell receptor beta chains listed next were all sequenced from one sample in a study of T cell changes during pregnancy in multiple sclerosis. Assay: immunoSEQ multiplex PCR; the TCRdb copy retains only in-frame clones and omits some. The sample lists tens of thousands of clones, 90% to 95% occurring once. The sequences come from peripheral blood, collected in the third trimester of pregnancy. These receptors were obtained from a female donor with multiple sclerosis, enrolled in a pregnancy study.

The rearrangement links TRBV27 to TRBJ2-1; D is perhaps TRBD1 (6 bases). Germline V gives CDR1 MNHEY, CDR2 SMNVEV (reference sequence). Deletions cut 1 base from V and 5 bases from J, with 9 bases between. This CDR3 is built from 14 residues. CDR3 amino acids: CASSLWDNHNEQFF. The CDR3 nucleotides read TGTGCCAGCAGTTTATGGGACAATCACAATGAGCAGTTCTTC.

The CDR3 nucleotides are TGTGCCTGGACCGCGACACTGACAGGGGGCGTCCAGTTCTTC. This sequence encodes CAWTATLTGGVQFF. The chain has TRBV30 and TRBJ2-1, with TRBD1 matching 10 bases. The CDR3 runs to 14 residues. Germline V CDR1 and CDR2: GTSNPN, SVGIG (reference sequence). V dropped 4 bases and J dropped 13; count of bases not matched to a gene: 13.

The rearrangement uses TRBV2 and TRBJ2-7; D not resolved. This CDR3 comprises 14 residues. The germline V gene encodes CDR1 SNHLY and CDR2 FYNNEI. V shed 7 bases and J shed 5 bases, with 18 bases lying between them. Here the CDR3 reads CASTRLGERNEQYF. For the CDR3, the DNA is TGTGCCAGCACGCGGCTTGGAGAGAGGAACGAGCAGTACTTC.

The chain couples TRBV23-1 to TRBJ2-7; possibly TRBD2 for D (6 bases). TRBV23-1 is an ORF, and what it does is uncertain. The CDR3 has 15 residues. Deletions cut 3 bases from V and 2 bases from J, with 14 bases between. CDR3 protein: CASSHLRASAYEQYF. As DNA, the CDR3 is TGCGCCAGCAGTCACCTCCGAGCTAGCGCCTACGAGCAGTACTTC.

The chain's CDR3 is CASSAYAATRREKLFF. DNA of the CDR3: TGTGCCAGCAGTGCTTATGCGGCCACAAGACGGGAAAAACTGTTTTTT. The J gene is TRBJ1-4, the V gene TRBV28; D not certain. The germline CDR1 and CDR2 sequences are MDHEN and SYDVKM. The CDR3 spans 16 residues. Trimming removed 5 bases from V and 8 bases from J, with 21 bases in between.

The chain recombines TRBV2 with TRBJ2-7; TRBD2 matches at 13 bases. Germline CDR1 is SNHLY and CDR2 is FYNNEI. The V segment lost 2 bases and the J segment 2 bases; nucleotides outside the gene matches: 6. The CDR3 loop spans 17 amino acids. CDR3 region: CASSEYDGLAGAYEQYF. In DNA, the CDR3 is TGTGCCAGCAGTGAATATGATGGACTAGCGGGAGCCTACGAGCAGTACTTC.

About this clone itself: Other DNA sequences from this sample encode an identical CDR3 as well. This chain links TRBV5-1 with TRBJ2-3; D is uncertain. Germline values: CDR1 SGHRS, CDR2 YFSETQ. V was pared by 0 bases and J by 4 bases, with 3 bases between. There are 12 residues in the CDR3. CDR3 sequence (DNA): TGCGCCAGCAGCTTGGCATCAGATACGCAGTATTTT. Translation: CASSLASDTQYF.

J is TRBJ2-3 and V is TRBV7-3; D is unclear. CDR1 is SGHTA, CDR2 FQGTGA, per germline. Trimming took 0 bases from V and 2 from J, leaving 18 bases between them. This CDR3 region has 18 residues. The CDR3 reads CASSLTSSGSSATDTQYF. In DNA form, the CDR3 reads TGTGCCAGCAGCTTAACGTCATCAGGATCGAGTGCCACAGATACGCAGTATTTT.